This TCR beta chain comes out of a study of T cell responses to AZD1222 COVID-19 vaccine. This clone has only one observation. There are 14 residues in the CDR3. V lost 0 bases, J lost 3 bases, and 9 bases lay in between. CDR1 is SGHNT and CDR2 is YYREEE in the germline V gene (reference sequence). Using immunoSEQ multiplex PCR, the repertoire was profiled, and TCRdb retains in-frame clones only, with some absent. This table has approximately 190,000 clones, roughly 93% appearing once. The sample in question was peripheral blood, obtained on day 0 of AZD1222 vaccination. This chain links TRBV5-4 with TRBJ2-5; no clear D. This sequence was found in an adult in good health. CDR3 bases: TGTGCCAGCAGCTTGGAGCTGGGAAAAGAGACCCAGTACTTC. Its protein product is CASSLELGKETQYF.